Listed below are T cell receptor beta chains from one sample, sequenced in a study of chemoradiotherapy in HPV16-positive cancers. Measured with immunoSEQ multiplex PCR; TCRdb has only the in-frame clones, and not every one. Found here are 7,000 or so clones, 70% to 75% of them singletons; the top ten hold roughly 5.3%. This specimen was tumor tissue, taken from a patient who underwent chemoradiotherapy. The receptors derive from a human donor with HPV-associated anogenital cancer. CDR3s leave out the opening cysteine and the closing phenylalanine or tryptophan.

j_call cdr3_length v_call cdr3_aa
TRBJ1-2 12 TRBV6-1 ASSEYHRNYGYT
TRBJ2-1 9 TRBV10-3 AIWAYNEQF
TRBJ2-7 13 TRBV19 ASSSYAGGPYEQY
TRBJ2-7 13 TRBV7-9 ASSLGLEGADEQY
TRBJ2-2 13 TRBV7-6 ASSSGEANTGELF
TRBJ2-1 12 TRBV29-1 SHPGLAGGGEQF
TRBJ1-3 17 TRBV5-4 ASRPDRVVYLRSGNTIY
TRBJ1-2 13 TRBV10-3 AITSPDRLRYGYT
TRBJ2-7 15 TRBV11-3 ASSLEGLGDRADEQY
TRBJ2-3 11 TRBV19 ASSASGTDTQY
TRBJ2-7 12 TRBV6-5 ASSRPGQLYEQY
TRBJ2-7 14 TRBV28 ASSPYVGAGEYEQY
TRBJ1-5 11 TRBV5-1 ASSFTEQGPQH
TRBJ2-7 11 TRBV7-2 ASSLVVTYEQY
TRBJ2-7 15 TRBV6-1 ASSEALTSGRADEQY
TRBJ2-7 13 TRBV18 ASSPGGPRSSEQY
TRBJ2-1 15 TRBV7-9 ASSSTGLAGVVGEQF
TRBJ2-3 12 TRBV28 ASSQRLAADTQY
TRBJ1-3 15 TRBV18 ASSPGVRFPPGNTIY
TRBJ1-5 11 TRBV5-1 ASSLDSAQPQH
TRBJ2-1 13 TRBV27 ATDLLANTYNEQF
TRBJ2-3 11 TRBV10-1 ASSETGGHTQY
TRBJ1-2 12 TRBV18 ASSSDSVGYGYT
TRBJ2-1 15 TRBV7-6 ASSLGFGQGTSNEQF
TRBJ1-5 12 TRBV7-2 ASSLGGGIKPQH
TRBJ1-2 11 TRBV6-5 ASRTPSDYGYT
TRBJ1-1 12 TRBV18 ASSPEELNTEAF
TRBJ2-7 11 TRBV9 ASSGTGIGEQY
TRBJ1-1 13 TRBV15 ATSRTVHMNTEAF